The 16 T cell receptor beta chains given below trace back to one sample, sequenced in a study of blood T cells in healthy people across ages. Using a J-beta primer mix together with a sample-barcoded 5' primer, a second PCR was run for roughly 6 to 12 cycles. One entry per CDR3 protein results from TCRdb running MiXCR on the 5' RACE reads. The table lists 450,000 to 650,000 distinct CDR3 sequences, around 24% of them singletons. These data are also associated with another study on T cells of mothers and their children.

The sequenced material came from blood. The receptors come from a boy aged 5-17 years in good health.

This clonotype was recorded many times. V and J are TRBV6-1 and TRBJ1-4; 12 bases match TRBD1. Germline-derived CDR1 and CDR2 are MNHNS and SASEGT. V trimming: 3 bases; J trimming: 8 bases; junction bases outside the gene matches: 7. The CDR3 covers 16 residues. The CDR3 spells CASSDDHGTGGEKLFF. CDR3 coding DNA: TGTGCCAGCAGTGATGATCACGGGACAGGGGGCGAAAAACTGTTTTTT.

This clonotype was seen a handful of times. CDR3 region: CSVRGPSYNEQFF. CDR3 coding DNA: TGCAGCGTCAGGGGGCCTTCCTACAATGAGCAGTTCTTC. The chain is built from TRBV29-1 and TRBJ2-1; the match to TRBD1 covers 8 bases. The ends lost 6 bases at V and 1 base at J; junction bases unmatched: 2. CDR1 and CDR2 (germline): SQVTM, ANQGSEA. The CDR3 is 13 amino acids.

In this sample, this clonotype turned up a few times. V and J are TRBV29-1 and TRBJ2-1, with D perhaps matching TRBD2 (5 bases). The germline CDR1 and CDR2 sequences are SQVTM and ANQGSEA. The CDR3 runs to 17 residues. V lost 0 bases to trimming and J lost 2 bases, with 17 bases between them. DNA for the CDR3: TGCAGCGTTGAAGATTCCCTTACCGGGATTACCTACAATGAGCAGTTCTTC. Its protein is CSVEDSLTGITYNEQFF.

This clonotype was seen a few times. The V and J genes are TRBV5-1 and TRBJ2-7; no definite D call. This CDR3 contains 13 residues. Trimming pared 0 bases from V and 3 bases from J, leaving 7 bases between. Germline V CDR1 and CDR2: SGHRS, YFSETQ. The CDR3 DNA reads as TGCGCCAGCAGCTTGGCTCTTAACTACGAGCAGTACTTC. This translates into CASSLALNYEQYF.

The DNA for the CDR3 is TGTGCCAGCAAAAGCGGTAGTGACGTCCTGACTTTC. It encodes CASKSGSDVLTF. V gene TRBV6-6 combines with J gene TRBJ2-6; TRBD2 might be the D (5 bases). Per germline, CDR1 MNHNY and CDR2 SVGAGI (reference sequence). V lost 7 bases and J 11 bases, leaving 12 bases between the germline ends. The CDR3 consists of 12 residues.

By sample fraction, this clonotype is medium-sized. The chain employs TRBV29-1 and TRBJ2-5, with 11 bases lining up with TRBD1. This CDR3 has 14 amino acids. Germline V gene sequence: CDR1 SQVTM, CDR2 ANQGSEA. The junction had 5 bases not matched to a gene; V was cut back by 4 bases and J by 4 bases. The DNA for the CDR3 is TGCAGCGTTGTTTCGGACAGGGGGCGAGAGACCCAGTACTTC. Translation gives CSVVSDRGRETQYF.

The chain joins TRBV6-4 to TRBJ1-6; D not resolved. CDR1 MRHNA and CDR2 SNTAGT come from the germline V gene. Trimming stripped 3 bases from V and 7 bases from J, with 10 bases between. The CDR3 is 14 amino acids. For the CDR3, the DNA is TGTGCCAGCAGTGAGGTCATCGGCAATTCACCCCTCCACTTT. Residues: CASSEVIGNSPLHF.

The chain joins TRBV5-1 to TRBJ2-5; no clear D. The ends were cut back, 0 bases at V and 9 bases at J, with 12 bases in the middle. Germline values: CDR1 SGHRS, CDR2 YFSETQ. The CDR3 length is 13 residues. CDR3 residues: CASSLDVRSSQYF. For the CDR3, the DNA is TGCGCCAGCAGCTTGGATGTGCGTTCGTCCCAGTACTTC.

This clonotype was found a few times. The chain employs TRBV5-1 and TRBJ2-5; D may match TRBD1 or TRBD2 (5 bases each). This CDR3 contains 15 residues. Germline CDR1 is SGHRS and CDR2 is YFSETQ. V lost 3 bases and J lost 5, with 17 bases in between. DNA for the CDR3: TGCGCCAGCAGCTACGACAGAGGGCTGGGCGAGACCCAGTACTTC. It is translated as CASSYDRGLGETQYF.

This clonotype has just a few counts. V and J are TRBV5-4 and TRBJ2-1, with 7 nucleotides matching TRBD1. V lost 4 bases and J lost 2; bases outside the gene matches: 6. CDR3 length: 15 residues. The germline CDR1 and CDR2 sequences are SGHNT and YYREEE (reference sequence). The chain's CDR3 is CASSPPGQTYNEQFF. Here the CDR3 DNA reads TGTGCCAGCAGCCCCCCGGGACAGACCTACAATGAGCAGTTCTTC.

This clonotype was picked up a small number of times. The V gene is TRBV5-1, the J gene TRBJ1-1; 7 positions match TRBD1. The CDR3 loop spans 15 amino acids. The V and J ends lost 0 bases and 4 bases, in that order; junction bases with no gene match: 6. Germline-derived CDR1 and CDR2 are SGHRS and YFSETQ. The CDR3 loop is CASSLEEQGSTEAFF. The CDR3 DNA reads TGCGCCAGCAGCTTGGAGGAACAGGGGAGCACTGAAGCTTTCTTT.

The rearrangement joins TRBV6-1 to TRBJ2-3; D is unclear. From germline, CDR1 is MNHNS and CDR2 SASEGT. The V and J ends lost 10 bases and 0 bases respectively, with 11 bases between them. CDR3 length equals 13 residues. This CDR3 is CATQISSTDTQYF. The CDR3 coding sequence is TGTGCCACCCAAATATCTAGCACAGATACGCAGTATTTT.

The rearrangement links TRBV5-5 to TRBJ1-1; D not certain. Germline CDR1 reads SGHKS; CDR2 reads YYEKEE (reference sequence). This CDR3 comprises 14 residues. Trimming stripped 3 bases from V and 5 bases from J, with 14 bases between. The CDR3 nucleotides read TGTGCCAGCAGCTCCCCCTCGGGCCGGACTGAAGCTTTCTTT. The encoded protein is CASSSPSGRTEAFF.

This clonotype showed up just a few times. The V and J genes are TRBV5-1 and TRBJ1-1, with D perhaps TRBD1 (6 bases). The V gene lost 4 bases and the J gene lost 0 bases, with 10 bases spanning the gap. The CDR3 has 14 amino acids. Per germline, CDR1 SGHRS and CDR2 YFSETQ. The CDR3, as DNA: TGCGCCAGCAGCGCCAGACAGGTGAACACTGAAGCTTTCTTT. It yields the protein CASSARQVNTEAFF.

The CDR3 spells CASSQGQDRGPKNIQYF. CDR3 DNA: TGCGCCAGCAGCCAAGGCCAGGACAGGGGGCCCAAAAACATTCAGTACTTC. The gene calls are TRBV4-3 and TRBJ2-4; 11 bases are a match to TRBD1. Germline V gene data show CDR1 as LGHNA and CDR2 as YSLEER. This CDR3 is 17 amino acids long. V was pared by 1 base and J by 2 bases, with 4 bases of the junction left unmatched.

The CDR3 nucleotides are TGTGCCAGCAGTCCCACGGCTAGCGATAGCTACGAGCAGTACTTC. Protein: CASSPTASDSYEQYF. J is TRBJ2-7 and V is TRBV28, with a tentative D call TRBD2 (6 bases). Germline V CDR1 and CDR2: MDHEN, SYDVKM. V was cut by 5 bases and J by 3 bases, with 17 bases left in between. The CDR3 is 15 residues long.